Listed below are T cell receptor beta chains from one sample, sequenced in a study of T cells after posttransplantation cyclophosphamide. Measured with immunoSEQ multiplex PCR; TCRdb has only the in-frame clones, and not every one. Altogether 44,000 or so clones were found in the sample, and no singletons occur. What was sequenced was PBMCs. Receptor source: a man in his forties or fifties in good health, CMV-negative, and a related stem cell transplant donor. The CDR3 runs from the conserved cysteine through the conserved F or W. A D gene is named only where the DNA matches it firmly. Rows give clone size only sometimes, using once, few, many, or a class for an expanded clone.

15	TRBV6-1	TRBJ1-5	many	NA	CASSERGWVGQPQHF	TGTGCCAGCAGTGAAAGGGGTTGGGTTGGTCAGCCCCAGCATTTT
15	TRBV7-2	TRBJ1-2	many	NA	CASSLRLIGNYGYTF	TGTGCCAGCAGCCTCCGGCTTATCGGGAACTATGGCTACACCTTC
15	TRBV4-1	TRBJ2-7	many	TRBD2	CASSQGLAGGYEQYF	TGCGCCAGCAGCCAGGGACTAGCGGGAGGCTACGAGCAGTACTTC
15	TRBV7-9	TRBJ2-7	many	NA	CASSLSQNLADEQYF	TGTGCCAGCAGCTTATCCCAGAACCTGGCGGACGAGCAGTACTTC
15	TRBV7-9	TRBJ2-5	many	TRBD2	CASSPSQLAGKRQYF	TGTGCCAGCAGCCCTTCTCAATTAGCGGGGAAGCGCCAGTACTTC
13	TRBV29-1	TRBJ2-1	many	TRBD2	CSVEGGLINEQFF	TGCAGCGTTGAGGGGGGGTTGATCAATGAGCAGTTCTTC
15	TRBV19	TRBJ2-2	many	TRBD2	CASSNRIAGTGELFF	TGTGCCAGTAGTAACCGGATAGCGGGAACCGGGGAGCTGTTTTTT
14	TRBV5-1	TRBJ2-7	many	NA	CASSLGSSSYEQYF	TGCGCCAGCAGCTTGGGTTCGAGCTCCTACGAGCAGTACTTC
17	TRBV4-1	TRBJ2-6	many	NA	CASSQENRVSGANVLTF	TGCGCCAGCAGCCAAGAAAACAGGGTCTCTGGGGCCAACGTCCTGACTTTC
16	TRBV10-3	TRBJ2-7	many	TRBD1	CAIRPTGQSSSYEQYF	TGTGCCATCAGGCCTACGGGACAGTCGAGCTCCTACGAGCAGTACTTC
14	TRBV28	TRBJ2-7	many	NA	CASSFSGGSYEQYF	TGTGCCAGCAGTTTTTCCGGGGGCTCCTACGAGCAGTACTTC
16	TRBV9	TRBJ2-2	many	TRBD2	CASSLRGDVGAGELFF	TGTGCCAGCAGCCTCCGGGGGGATGTAGGGGCCGGGGAGCTGTTTTTT
16	TRBV27	TRBJ2-3	many	NA	CASSPYWTASTDTQYF	TGTGCCAGCAGTCCGTACTGGACAGCTAGCACAGATACGCAGTATTTT
16	TRBV5-1	TRBJ2-1	many	TRBD1	CASSLQGASSYNEQFF	TGCGCCAGCAGCCTACAGGGGGCCAGCTCCTACAATGAGCAGTTCTTC
16	TRBV5-6	TRBJ2-5	many	TRBD2	CASSFLAGVRGETQYF	TGTGCCAGCAGCTTTCTAGCGGGGGTCCGGGGGGAGACCCAGTACTTC
15	TRBV19	TRBJ2-1	many	TRBD2	CASSLAGLAYNEQFF	TGTGCCAGTAGTCTAGCGGGATTGGCCTACAATGAGCAGTTCTTC
17	TRBV7-9	TRBJ2-1	many	TRBD2	CASSPRSGTSGSDEQFF	TGTGCCAGCAGCCCCCGATCCGGGACTAGCGGGAGCGATGAGCAGTTCTTC
18	TRBV7-9	TRBJ2-1	NA	NA	CASRYGRQVSSSYNEQFF	TGTGCCAGCAGATATGGTCGACAGGTATCAAGCTCCTACAATGAGCAGTTCTTC
15	TRBV10-3	TRBJ1-4	many	NA	CAISDDQGTNEKLFF	TGTGCCATCAGTGATGATCAGGGAACTAATGAAAAACTGTTTTTT
13	TRBV7-3	TRBJ1-1	many	TRBD1	CASSPQGGTEAFF	TGTGCCAGCAGCCCCCAGGGGGGCACTGAAGCTTTCTTT
16	TRBV5-1	TRBJ2-7	many	TRBD2	CASSLLRAGGAYEQYF	TGCGCCAGCAGCTTGCTTCGGGCGGGAGGGGCCTACGAGCAGTACTTC
17	TRBV19	TRBJ2-2	many	TRBD2	CASAPLLAGVDTGELFF	TGTGCCTCCGCCCCCCTCCTAGCGGGAGTCGACACCGGGGAGCTGTTTTTT
15	TRBV27	TRBJ2-3	many	TRBD2	CASSLRGLADYTQYF	TGTGCCAGCAGTCTTCGGGGACTAGCCGACTATACGCAGTATTTT
18	TRBV2	TRBJ2-3	many	TRBD2	CASICTGASGSIIDTQYF	TGTGCCAGCATCTGTACCGGGGCTAGCGGGAGTATTATAGATACGCAGTATTTT
15	TRBV10-3	TRBJ2-1	many	TRBD2	CAISETREWGNEQFF	TGTGCCATCAGTGAAACGCGGGAGTGGGGTAATGAGCAGTTCTTC
13	TRBV4-2	TRBJ2-3	many	NA	CASSQRTGDTQYF	TGTGCCAGCAGCCAAAGGACTGGTGATACGCAGTATTTT
15	TRBV5-1	TRBJ2-7	many	NA	CASSLAATNAYEQYF	TGCGCCAGCAGCTTGGCTGCGACTAATGCCTACGAGCAGTACTTC
13	TRBV5-1	TRBJ1-4	many	NA	CASSSELNEKLFF	TGCGCCAGCAGCTCGGAGTTAAATGAAAAACTGTTTTTT
15	TRBV28	TRBJ2-2	many	TRBD1	CASSGRDRNTGELFF	TGTGCCAGCAGTGGTAGGGACAGGAACACCGGGGAGCTGTTTTTT
16	TRBV19	TRBJ1-2	many	NA	CASSKEGPTLNYGYTF	TGTGCCAGTAGTAAGGAGGGGCCCACTTTGAACTATGGCTACACCTTC
11	TRBV27	TRBJ2-7	many	NA	CAALGPYEQYF	TGTGCGGCCTTGGGGCCCTACGAGCAGTACTTC
13	TRBV19	TRBJ2-3	many	NA	CASTKQGLDTQYF	TGTGCCAGTACCAAACAGGGTTTAGATACGCAGTATTTT
17	TRBV19	TRBJ1-3	many	NA	CASKKGGGFSSGNTIYF	TGTGCCAGTAAAAAGGGCGGGGGCTTTAGCTCTGGAAACACCATATATTTT
16	TRBV29-1	TRBJ2-1	many	TRBD2	CSVVALTSGSLHEQFF	TGCAGCGTTGTGGCCCTAACTAGCGGGAGTCTCCATGAGCAGTTCTTC
13	TRBV28	TRBJ2-7	many	NA	CASSFTGTTRPYF	TGTGCCAGCAGTTTTACAGGGACCACCCGGCCGTACTTC
14	TRBV28	TRBJ1-2	many	TRBD1	CASSRRLKKGAHTF	TGTGCCAGCAGTCGACGGTTAAAGAAGGGGGCTCACACCTTC
18	TRBV25-1	TRBJ2-1	many	TRBD2	CASSGTTSGKASDNEQFF	TGTGCCAGCAGTGGGACGACTAGCGGGAAGGCCTCGGACAATGAGCAGTTCTTC